These T cell receptor beta chains were read from a single sample in a study of cytomegalovirus exposure and HLA in healthy donors. Clones were sequenced by immunoSEQ multiplex PCR, and TCRdb holds only the in-frame ones, with some missing. Found here are over 250,000 clones, approximately 83% of them singletons; the top ten hold about 1%. Sequencing input: PBMCs. These receptors all stem from a woman between 18 and 30 years old in good health and CMV-seronegative. Each CDR3 is given with its conserved first and last residue.

v_gene,j_gene,CDR3aa
TRBV5-8,TRBJ1-5,CASSLLGGVVLYSNQPQHF
TRBV18,TRBJ1-1,CASSPLYSKNTEAFF
TRBV6-5,TRBJ1-1,CASSYSIVNTEAFF
TRBV28,TRBJ1-5,CASRPGGGSNQPQHF
TRBV9,TRBJ2-7,CASSSTDRGYEQYF
TRBV5-1,TRBJ1-2,CASRLIESRYGYTF
TRBV28,TRBJ1-2,CASSFPLGQSNYGYTF
TRBV4-1,TRBJ1-6,CASSQVPLFFSLHF
TRBV19,TRBJ1-4,CASTLDRGDFNEKLFF
TRBV29-1,TRBJ1-3,CSADTENTIYF
TRBV28,TRBJ2-2,CASGPGGTSTGELFF
TRBV28,TRBJ2-1,CASSRGRLLLTYNEQFF
TRBV19,TRBJ2-7,CASMGTGEEQYF
TRBV19,TRBJ1-6,CASSIRGRNSPLHF
TRBV11-1,TRBJ2-7,CASTLASTGSKSSEQYF
TRBV6-5,TRBJ1-6,CASSYSRAIYNSPLHF
TRBV18,TRBJ2-4,CASSSSGTGMLLAKNIQYF
TRBV19,TRBJ2-1,CASSLAGGSYNEQFF
TRBV4-3,TRBJ1-3,CASSPGGPGNTIYF
TRBV5-1,TRBJ1-2,CASSFEGEGYGYTF
TRBV18,TRBJ1-5,CASSPPSREGQPQHF
TRBV6-5,TRBJ1-1,CASQGFGYTEAFF
TRBV7-9,TRBJ1-2,CASSAGTLSYGYTF
TRBV7-9,TRBJ2-1,CASTPGGGSYNEQFF
TRBV6-5,TRBJ1-1,CASSLGQGNTEAFF
TRBV5-1,TRBJ2-3,CASRAHTDTQYF
TRBV7-8,TRBJ2-1,CASSLEGGEQFF
TRBV4-1,TRBJ1-2,CASSQASGRGYGYTF
TRBV5-1,TRBJ2-2,CASSNRDREAGELFF
TRBV5-1,TRBJ2-5,CASSLTSGGPQETQYF
TRBV5-4,TRBJ1-4,CASSLKGGHEKLFF
TRBV19,TRBJ2-7,CASSVTSGSMYEQYF
TRBV6-1,TRBJ1-6,CASSEAPGAQASPLHF
TRBV7-9,TRBJ1-4,CASSFPASFEKLFF